In its sample, the clone carrying this T cell receptor beta chain was seen a few times. CDR3 size: 16 residues. The germline V gene encodes CDR1 MGHRA and CDR2 YSYEKL. V lost 0 bases and J 5 bases, leaving 17 bases between the germline ends. TCRdb keeps only in-frame clones here, not all; method: immunoSEQ multiplex PCR. Of 20,000 to 25,000 clones in the sample, around 82% were seen once. This record belongs to a study of blood T cell repertoires in COVID-19. Study-level background: Some COVID-19 samples were acute and others convalescent; all came from the United States, Italy and Spain.

The rearrangement uses TRBV4-1 and TRBJ2-7, with D perhaps matching TRBD1 (5 bases). The sequencing input was peripheral blood. The receptor was isolated from a man aged 55 to 69 with active COVID-19. This CDR3 is CASSQDRSGAQDEQYF. CDR3 DNA sequence: TGCGCCAGCAGCCAAGATCGTAGTGGGGCTCAGGACGAGCAGTACTTC.